Sequencing of this T cell receptor (beta chain) was carried out in a study of graft-versus-host responses after intestinal transplantation. Whole-study context: Recipients underwent multivisceral, liver-intestinal, or isolated intestinal transplants. Study-level results: Recipient bone marrow held GvH clones, some seen earlier in ileum or blood. Researchers found peak circulating GvH clone levels linked to early post-transplant HvG declines.

This clone was observed a single time. What it binds is unknown. Per germline, CDR1 MGHRA and CDR2 YSYEKL. The CDR3 is made up of 16 amino acids. J was trimmed by 6 bases and V by 6 bases; bases with no gene match: 13. TCRdb's table, derived via immunoSEQ multiplex PCR, lists solely in-frame clones and lacks some. The sample includes roughly 50,000 clones, roughly 91% of them seen just once. This specimen was unstimulated CD4+ T cells sorted from spleen or lymph node cells, taken before transplant. This TCR was recovered from a human donor who was the organ donor for an intestinal transplant. The rearrangement links TRBV4-1 to TRBJ2-2; 7 nucleotides align to TRBD1. The CDR3 DNA follows: TGCGCCAGCAGGGACCCCAGGGGGAGTAAAGCCGGGGAGCTGTTTTTT. This sequence encodes CASRDPRGSKAGELFF.